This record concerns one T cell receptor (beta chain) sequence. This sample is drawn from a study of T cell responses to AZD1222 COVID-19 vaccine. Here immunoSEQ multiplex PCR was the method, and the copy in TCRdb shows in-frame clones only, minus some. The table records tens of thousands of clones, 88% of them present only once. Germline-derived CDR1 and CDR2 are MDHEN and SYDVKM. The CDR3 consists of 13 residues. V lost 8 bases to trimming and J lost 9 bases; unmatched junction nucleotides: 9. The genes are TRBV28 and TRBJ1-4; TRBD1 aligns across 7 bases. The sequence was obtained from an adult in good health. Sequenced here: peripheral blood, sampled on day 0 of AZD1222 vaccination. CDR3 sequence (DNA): TGTGCCAGCCGGATGACAGGGTGGCAAAAACTGTTTTTT. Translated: CASRMTGWQKLFF.